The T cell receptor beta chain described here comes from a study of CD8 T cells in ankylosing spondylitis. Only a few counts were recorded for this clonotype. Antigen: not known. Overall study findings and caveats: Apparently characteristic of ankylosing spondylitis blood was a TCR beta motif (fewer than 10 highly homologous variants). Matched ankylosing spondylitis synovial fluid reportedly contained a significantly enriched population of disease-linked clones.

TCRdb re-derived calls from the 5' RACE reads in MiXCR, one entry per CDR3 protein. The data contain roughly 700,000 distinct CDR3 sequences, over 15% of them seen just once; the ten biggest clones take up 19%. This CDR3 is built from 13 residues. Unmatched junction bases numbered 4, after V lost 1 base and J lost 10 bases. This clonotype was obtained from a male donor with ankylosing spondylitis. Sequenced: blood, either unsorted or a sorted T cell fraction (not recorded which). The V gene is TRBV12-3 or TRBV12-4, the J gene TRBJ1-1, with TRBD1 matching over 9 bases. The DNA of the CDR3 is TGTGCCAGCAGTTTAGTACAGGGGGCGGGAGCTTTCTTT. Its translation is CASSLVQGAGAFF.